The text below deals with one T cell receptor (beta chain). What it binds is not known. Though nominally healthy at sampling, donors likely had unrecorded immune exposures. 13 Jbeta primers and 60 Vbeta primers were used for the PCR. Here immunoSEQ multiplex PCR was the method, and the copy in TCRdb shows in-frame clones only, minus some. The sample totals 150,000 to 250,000 clones. The record originates from a study of cytomegalovirus exposure and HLA in healthy donors. Study-wide findings and caveats: With later analysis, a missense DCLRE1C variant became linked to TCR beta V- and J-gene trimming.

V lost 7 bases and J 4 bases, leaving 7 bases between the germline ends. Germline CDR1 and CDR2: LNHDA and SQIVND (reference sequence). This CDR3 spans 11 amino acids. The chain is built from TRBV19 and TRBJ1-1; D remains unclear. The TCR comes from a boy aged 10-17 years in good health and CMV-seronegative. The sample was PBMCs. DNA for the CDR3: TGTGCCAGTACCCCGGGCACTGAAGCTTTCTTT. It codes for CASTPGTEAFF.